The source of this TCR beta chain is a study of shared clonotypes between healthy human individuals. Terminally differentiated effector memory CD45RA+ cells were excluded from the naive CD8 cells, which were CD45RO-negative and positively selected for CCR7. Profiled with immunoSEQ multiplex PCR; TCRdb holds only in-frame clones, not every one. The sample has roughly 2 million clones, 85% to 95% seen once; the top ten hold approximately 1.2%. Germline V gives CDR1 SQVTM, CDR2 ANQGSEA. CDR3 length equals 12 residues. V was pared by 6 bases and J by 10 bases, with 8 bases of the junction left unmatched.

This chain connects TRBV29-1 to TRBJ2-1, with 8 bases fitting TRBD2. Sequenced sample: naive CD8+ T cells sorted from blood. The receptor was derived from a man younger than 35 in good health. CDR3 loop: CSVPGTRMEQFF. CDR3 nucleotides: TGCAGCGTACCCGGGACTAGAATGGAGCAGTTCTTC.